The present TCR beta chain was sequenced within a study of radiotherapy plus CTLA-4 blockade in lung cancer. A few counts support this clone. Its specificity is unknown. V was cut by 3 bases and J by 4 bases, with 13 bases left in between. The germline gives CDR1 KGHSH, CDR2 LQKENI. The CDR3 loop spans 14 amino acids. TCRdb's table, derived via immunoSEQ multiplex PCR, lists solely in-frame clones and lacks some. In the table there are some 40,000 clones, roughly 73% of which are singletons. Findings and caveats of the study: Early blood T cell clone dynamics reportedly forecast response best, with interferon-beta. Radiotherapy with ipilimumab was followed by blood expansion of tumor-derived clones.

Chemo-refractory metastatic non-small-cell lung cancer patients received focal radiation with ipilimumab CTLA-4 blockade. The specimen was peripheral blood, collected from a patient treated with radiotherapy plus ipilimumab. This sequence joins TRBV18 and TRBJ2-7; D perhaps matches TRBD1 (6 bases). The TCR comes from a human donor with non-small cell lung cancer that progressed on radiotherapy plus ipilimumab. For the CDR3, the DNA is TGTGCCAGCTCACCCGGGACAAACTCTTACGAGCAGTACTTC. Translated, it gives CASSPGTNSYEQYF. The full variable domain, rest sourced from reference TRBV18 and TRBJ2-7, is NAGVMQNPRHLVRRRGQEARLRCSPMKGHSHVYWYRQLPEEGLKFMVYLQKENIIDESGMPKERFSAEFPKEGPSILRIQQVVRGDSAAYFCASSPGTNSYEQYFGPGTRLTVT.